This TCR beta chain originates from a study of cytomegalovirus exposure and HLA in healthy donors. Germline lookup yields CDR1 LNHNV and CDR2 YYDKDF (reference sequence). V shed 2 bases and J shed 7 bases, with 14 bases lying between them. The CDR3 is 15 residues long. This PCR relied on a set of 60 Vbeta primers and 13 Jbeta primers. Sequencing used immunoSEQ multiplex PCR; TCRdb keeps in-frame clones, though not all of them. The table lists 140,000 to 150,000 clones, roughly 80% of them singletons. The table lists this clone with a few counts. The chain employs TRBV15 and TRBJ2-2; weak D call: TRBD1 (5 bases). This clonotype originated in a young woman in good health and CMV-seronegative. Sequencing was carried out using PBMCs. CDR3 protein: CATSRLSGWDGELFF. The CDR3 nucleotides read TGTGCCACCAGCAGACTTTCAGGGTGGGACGGGGAGCTGTTTTTT.